A selection of T cell receptor beta chains follows, all from one sample in a study of blood T cell repertoires in COVID-19. Assay: immunoSEQ multiplex PCR; the TCRdb copy retains only in-frame clones and omits some. The sample holds roughly 290,000 clones; roughly 90% are singletons and the top ten take 1.5% to 2%. Material: PBMCs or T cells enriched from blood (not recorded which). The receptors shown here come from a woman aged 40 to 50 who had recovered from COVID-19. The CDR3 runs from the conserved cysteine through the conserved F or W. D genes are given only for firm matches. Size is stated for part of the rows, as once, few or many counts, or as a class when the clone is expanded.

>TRBJ2-7|NA|TRBV10-3|NA
TGTGCCATCAGCCCCGGGACATTCTACGAGCAGTACTTC
CAISPGTFYEQYF
>TRBJ1-2|once|TRBV9|NA
TGTGCCAGCAGCGTAGAAGGTAGTTGGGCCCAGAGCTATGGCTACACCTTC
CASSVEGSWAQSYGYTF
>TRBJ1-4|NA|TRBV5-1|TRBD1
TGCGCCAGCAGCTTGGAGGACAGGGGCAAACTGTTTTTT
CASSLEDRGKLFF
>TRBJ1-2|NA|TRBV18|NA
TGTGCCAGCTCACCTGAGCGGCAGTCTCTTTATGGCTACACCTTC
CASSPERQSLYGYTF
>TRBJ2-1|NA|TRBV2|TRBD2
TGTGCCAGCAGTCCCGCCCCTAGCGGACCCTACAATGAGCAGTTCTTC
CASSPAPSGPYNEQFF
>TRBJ2-1|once|TRBV4-1|TRBD2
TGCGCCAGCAGCCACCCTCGGACTAGCGGGAGTTTCAATGAGCAGTTCTTC
CASSHPRTSGSFNEQFF
>TRBJ1-2|once|TRBV6-2/TRBV6-3|NA
TGTGCCAGCAGTTACCGCAACAGGGTGAGCCATGGCTACACCTTC
CASSYRNRVSHGYTF
>TRBJ1-1|once|TRBV4-3|NA
TGCGCCAGCAGCCAAGGTGGAGGAAGGAACACTGAAGCTTTCTTT
CASSQGGGRNTEAFF
>TRBJ1-1|NA|TRBV5-4|NA
TGTGCCAGCAGCTCGCCGACAGTGAACACTGAAGCTTTCTTT
CASSSPTVNTEAFF
>TRBJ2-7|NA|TRBV18|TRBD1
TGTGCCAGCTCAGGGGACAGGGGGTACGAGCAGTACTTC
CASSGDRGYEQYF
>TRBJ2-7|NA|TRBV5-8|TRBD1
TGTGCCAGCAGCTATCAGGGACAGGGGGCCAACGAGCAGTACTTC
CASSYQGQGANEQYF
>TRBJ2-6|NA|TRBV3-1/TRBV3-2|NA
TGTGCCAGCAGCCAAGGCGAGAGGCTTGGGGCCAACGTCCTGACTTTC
CASSQGERLGANVLTF
>TRBJ1-3|few|TRBV2|NA
TGTGCCAGCAGTGTGACAGATGGAAACACCATATATTTT
CASSVTDGNTIYF
>TRBJ1-2|few|TRBV3-1/TRBV3-2|TRBD1
TGTGCCAGCAGCCATCCGGGGGACAGCTATGGCTACACCTTC
CASSHPGDSYGYTF
>TRBJ2-5|NA|TRBV19|NA
TGTGCCGCCGGACTCCAAGAGACCCAGTACTTC
CAAGLQETQYF
>TRBJ1-4|NA|TRBV7-2|TRBD1
TGTGCCAGCAGCCGGGGACAGGGAGGCGAAAAACTGTTTTTT
CASSRGQGGEKLFF
>TRBJ1-6|NA|TRBV4-2|NA
TGTGCCAGCAGCCCCGGGAGGGACGCCTATAATTCACCCCTCCACTTT
CASSPGRDAYNSPLHF
>TRBJ1-2|NA|TRBV5-1|TRBD1
TGCGCCAGCAGCTTGGGGGGACAGGGGAGCTATGGCTACACCTTC
CASSLGGQGSYGYTF
>TRBJ2-7|NA|TRBV6-6|NA
TGTGCCAGCAGTTACGGGGAGGACGCCTACGAGCAGTACTTC
CASSYGEDAYEQYF
>TRBJ1-2|NA|TRBV6-2/TRBV6-3|NA
TGTGCCAGCAGTTACTCGTCTCGTCAGGTTCGCGACTATGGCTACACCTTC
CASSYSSRQVRDYGYTF
>TRBJ2-5|NA|TRBV18|NA
TGTGCCAGCTCACCTAGTGGTAAAAGCCGATCTAATAAAGAGACCCAGTACTTC
CASSPSGKSRSNKETQYF
>TRBJ1-1|NA|TRBV27|NA
TGTGCCAGCAGCCCGTATCCAGGGGTGTGGAACACTGAAGCTTTCTTT
CASSPYPGVWNTEAFF
>TRBJ1-1|NA|TRBV27|TRBD1
TGTGCCAGCAGGGTCCGGGACAGGGCGACTGAAGCTTTCTTT
CASRVRDRATEAFF
>TRBJ2-7|NA|TRBV7-9|NA
TGTGCCAGCAGCTTAGACATGATTACCTACGAGCAGTACTTC
CASSLDMITYEQYF
>TRBJ1-4|NA|TRBV11-3|TRBD1
TGTGCCAGCAGCCTCGGGAGGGGGCTGGCTAATGAAAAACTGTTTTTT
CASSLGRGLANEKLFF
>TRBJ1-3|NA|TRBV19|NA
TGTGCCAGTAGTGGAGAATGGATCCGCAACACCATATATTTT
CASSGEWIRNTIYF
>TRBJ2-1|NA|TRBV6-4|TRBD2
TGTGCCAGCAGCCTTAGCGGGGGGGCATCCTACAATGAGCAGTTCTTC
CASSLSGGASYNEQFF
>TRBJ2-7|NA|TRBV29-1|NA
TGCAGCGTTGTCGTGTCCAGTACGTACGAGCAGTACTTC
CSVVVSSTYEQYF
>TRBJ1-3|NA|TRBV5-4|NA
TGTGCCAGCAGCTTGGGGAGCGGGTTGAGCTCTGGAAACACCATATATTTT
CASSLGSGLSSGNTIYF
>TRBJ2-2|NA|TRBV7-9|NA
TGTGCCGTGAGCGGTGGGGTGAACACCGGGGAGCTGTTTTTT
CAVSGGVNTGELFF
>TRBJ1-6|NA|TRBV9|TRBD1
TGTGCCAGCAGCGCAGGGGACAGTAATTCACCCCTCCACTTT
CASSAGDSNSPLHF
>TRBJ2-1|NA|TRBV24-1|TRBD2
TGTGCCACCAGTGACCCTCGGGCGGGAGGGGCTAATGAGCAGTTCTTC
CATSDPRAGGANEQFF
>TRBJ1-2|NA|TRBV18|NA
TGTGCCAGCTCACCATCTAGAGACTATGGCTACACCTTC
CASSPSRDYGYTF
>TRBJ2-7|NA|TRBV11-1|TRBD1
TGTGCCAGCAGCGGAGGGACAGGGGGGGAGCAGTACTTC
CASSGGTGGEQYF
>TRBJ1-3|NA|TRBV7-9|NA
TGTGCCAGCAGCTTAGCGTACAGCTCCTCTGGAAACACCATATATTTT
CASSLAYSSSGNTIYF
>TRBJ1-3|NA|TRBV5-1|TRBD1
TGCGCCAGCAGCCTAACAGGGGTTCCTGGAAACACCATATATTTT
CASSLTGVPGNTIYF
>TRBJ2-2|NA|TRBV5-1|NA
TGCGCCAGCAGCATCCGGGACTCGAGGGCCGGGGAGCTGTTTTTT
CASSIRDSRAGELFF
>TRBJ1-5|NA|TRBV19|NA
TGTGCCAGTAGTATCGGGAGGAGTAGCAATCAGCCCCAGCATTTT
CASSIGRSSNQPQHF
>TRBJ2-3|once|TRBV12-3/TRBV12-4|NA
TGTGCCAGCAGTTCTAAACGGGGAGATACGCAGTATTTT
CASSSKRGDTQYF